This T cell receptor beta chain was sequenced in a study of blood T cell repertoires in COVID-19. Profiled with immunoSEQ multiplex PCR; TCRdb holds only in-frame clones, not every one. This sample yields about 83,000 clones, of which around nine tenths are seen a single time; 15% to 20% belongs to the top ten. This clone was observed a handful of times. V lost 5 bases to trimming and J lost 4 bases; unmatched junction nucleotides: 3. The CDR3 is 14 residues long. CDR1 MNHEY and CDR2 SVGAGI come from the germline V gene. This TCR was recovered from a woman older than 75 with active or convalescent COVID-19. The V call is TRBV6-5, the J call TRBJ1-5, with TRBD1 matching 9 bases. The sample consisted of peripheral blood. The CDR3 DNA follows: TGTGCCAGCAGTCCACAGGGGGCGAATCAGCCCCAGCATTTT. It encodes CASSPQGANQPQHF.